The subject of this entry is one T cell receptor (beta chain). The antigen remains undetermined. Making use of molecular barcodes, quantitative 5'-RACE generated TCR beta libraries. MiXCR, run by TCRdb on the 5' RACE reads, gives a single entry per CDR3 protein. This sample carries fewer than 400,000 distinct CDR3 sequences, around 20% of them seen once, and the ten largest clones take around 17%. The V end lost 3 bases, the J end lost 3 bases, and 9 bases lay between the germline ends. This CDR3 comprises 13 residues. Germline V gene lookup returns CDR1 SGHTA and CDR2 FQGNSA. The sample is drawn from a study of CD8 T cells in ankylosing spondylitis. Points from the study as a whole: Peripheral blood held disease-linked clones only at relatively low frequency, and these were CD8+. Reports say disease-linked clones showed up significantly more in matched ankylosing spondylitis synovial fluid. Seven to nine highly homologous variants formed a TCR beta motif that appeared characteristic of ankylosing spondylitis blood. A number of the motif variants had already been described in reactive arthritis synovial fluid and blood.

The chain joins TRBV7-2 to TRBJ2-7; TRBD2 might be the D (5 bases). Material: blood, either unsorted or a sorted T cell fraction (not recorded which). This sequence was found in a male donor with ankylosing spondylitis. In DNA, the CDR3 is TGTGCCAGCAGCTTCGATCGGGACTACGAGCAGTACTTC. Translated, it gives CASSFDRDYEQYF.